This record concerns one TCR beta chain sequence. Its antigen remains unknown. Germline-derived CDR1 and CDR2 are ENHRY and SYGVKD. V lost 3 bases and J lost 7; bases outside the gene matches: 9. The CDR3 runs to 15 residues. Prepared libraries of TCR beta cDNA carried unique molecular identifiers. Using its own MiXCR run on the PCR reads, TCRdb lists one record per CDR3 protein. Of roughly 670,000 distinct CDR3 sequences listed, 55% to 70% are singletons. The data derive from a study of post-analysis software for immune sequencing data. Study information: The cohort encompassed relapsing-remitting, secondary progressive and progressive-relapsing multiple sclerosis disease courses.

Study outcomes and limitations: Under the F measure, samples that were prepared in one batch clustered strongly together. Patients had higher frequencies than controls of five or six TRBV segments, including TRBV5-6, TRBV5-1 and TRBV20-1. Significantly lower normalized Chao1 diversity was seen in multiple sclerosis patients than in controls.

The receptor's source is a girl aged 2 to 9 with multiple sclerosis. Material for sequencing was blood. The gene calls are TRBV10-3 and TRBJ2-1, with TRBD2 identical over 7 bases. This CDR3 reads CAISEVTSIENEQFF. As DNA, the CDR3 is TGTGCCATCAGTGAAGTGACTAGCATAGAAAATGAGCAGTTCTTC.